The 26 T cell receptor beta chains presented below share a single source sample, sequenced in a study of cytotoxic CD8 clonotypes in ibrutinib-treated CLL. The method was immunoSEQ multiplex PCR; TCRdb's version includes in-frame clones alone and lacks a portion of them. The table has 45,000 to 55,000 clones, around half seen once. The sample in question was PBMCs, obtained after 12 months of ibrutinib treatment. These receptors were obtained from a human donor with chronic lymphocytic leukemia.

This rearrangement joins TRBV6-6 to TRBJ2-3, with TRBD2 as a possible D gene (5 bases). Deletions cut 7 bases from V and 1 base from J, with 15 bases between. Germline V gene lookup returns CDR1 MNHNY and CDR2 SVGAGI (reference sequence). The CDR3 sequence is 15 residues long. CDR3 bases: TGTGCCAGCACCTCGGGCGGGCAGGGCACAGATACGCAGTATTTT. Protein sequence: CASTSGGQGTDTQYF.

This clone was seen more than once but under ten times. The V and J genes are TRBV9 and TRBJ2-6; 9 bases map to TRBD2. With 0 bases clipped from V and 0 bases from J, the junction kept 4 bases outside the gene matches. The germline V gene encodes CDR1 SGDLS and CDR2 YYNGEE. There are 18 residues in the CDR3. CDR3 region: CASSVDLAGTSGANVLTF. The CDR3 bases are TGTGCCAGCAGCGTAGATCTAGCGGGAACCTCTGGGGCCAACGTCCTGACTTTC.

The J gene is TRBJ1-1, the V gene TRBV5-4; D unresolved. Between the trimmed V and J ends, which lost 0 bases and 0 bases, there was a span of 3 bases. Per germline, CDR1 SGHNT and CDR2 YYREEE (reference sequence). The CDR3 length is 13 residues. In DNA, the CDR3 is TGTGCCAGCAGCTTGGAAGTGAACACTGAAGCTTTCTTT. This encodes CASSLEVNTEAFF.

This clone has more than one count but fewer than ten. The V gene is TRBV2, the J gene TRBJ2-3; possibly TRBD1 for D (5 bases). This CDR3 contains 14 residues. V was clipped by 6 bases and J by 2 bases, with 12 bases between them. CDR1 and CDR2 (germline): SNHLY, FYNNEI. The CDR3 DNA reads as TGTGCCAGCAGGAACCGACAGTTCACAGATACGCAGTATTTT. Its protein product is CASRNRQFTDTQYF.

This clone has ten or more counts. This chain uses TRBV18 with TRBJ2-7; no reliable D call. V was trimmed by 3 bases and J by 0 bases, leaving 6 bases between them. The CDR3 spans 13 residues. Germline values: CDR1 KGHSH, CDR2 LQKENI. The chain's CDR3 is CASSPSVSYEQYF. CDR3 in DNA: TGTGCCAGCTCACCTTCAGTCTCCTACGAGCAGTACTTC.

V and J are TRBV10-3 and TRBJ2-7; tentatively, D is TRBD2 (6 bases). The V end lost 2 bases, the J end lost 0 bases, and 11 bases lay between the germline ends. The CDR3 has 15 amino acids. Germline values: CDR1 ENHRY, CDR2 SYGVKD. The CDR3 DNA is TGTGCCATCAGTGAGGGAGGGAGGACCTCCTACGAGCAGTACTTC. Translation gives CAISEGGRTSYEQYF.

This chain connects TRBV30 to TRBJ1-6, with D hard to call. The V and J ends lost 1 base and 7 bases respectively, with 8 bases between them. The CDR3 consists of 13 residues. Looked up from germline, CDR1 is GTSNPN and CDR2 is SVGIG (reference sequence). This chain's CDR3 is CAWSGRSNSPLHF. The CDR3 DNA reads as TGTGCCTGGAGTGGACGGTCCAATTCACCCCTCCACTTT. Together with reference TRBV30 and TRBJ1-6, the CDR3 gives the full variable domain: SQTIHQWPATLVQPVGSPLSLECTVEGTSNPNLYWYRQAAGRGLQLLFYSVGIGQISSEVPQNLSASRPQDRQFILSSKKLLLSDSGFYLCAWSGRSNSPLHFGNGTRLTVT.

In DNA form, the CDR3 reads TGTGCCAGCAGCGAAAGCGGGAGAGGGACAGATACGCAGTATTTT. Residues: CASSESGRGTDTQYF. The V call is TRBV9, the J call TRBJ2-3; 8 bases are shared with TRBD2. Trimming took 3 bases from V and 3 from J; bases not matched to a gene: 6. The length of the CDR3 is 15 residues. CDR1 and CDR2 (germline): SGDLS, YYNGEE.

V is TRBV30 and J is TRBJ1-5; D is unclear. Trimming cost V 0 bases and J 3 bases, with 6 bases left between them. The germline CDR1 and CDR2 sequences are GTSNPN and SVGIG (reference sequence). The CDR3 consists of 13 residues. The CDR3: CAWSVQPNQPQHF. The CDR3 DNA reads TGTGCCTGGAGTGTACAACCCAATCAGCCCCAGCATTTT. The full variable domain, in which reference TRBV30 and TRBJ1-5 provide the parts outside the CDR3, is SQTIHQWPATLVQPVGSPLSLECTVEGTSNPNLYWYRQAAGRGLQLLFYSVGIGQISSEVPQNLSASRPQDRQFILSSKKLLLSDSGFYLCAWSVQPNQPQHFGDGTRLSIL.

This clone was detected only a few times. The J gene is TRBJ1-1, the V gene TRBV19, with 7 positions matching TRBD1. J gave up 0 bases and V 6 bases, and 7 bases lay outside the gene matches. The V gene's germline CDR1 is LNHDA and CDR2 SQIVND (reference sequence). The CDR3 contains 15 residues. The CDR3 spells CASSGQAGVNTEAFF. The CDR3 region has the DNA TGTGCCAGTAGCGGACAGGCCGGCGTGAACACTGAAGCTTTCTTT.

The rearrangement joins TRBV7-9 to TRBJ1-4; a weak D match, TRBD1 (5 bases). The germline V and J ends were trimmed by 0 bases and 2 bases, with 13 bases remaining between them. The CDR3 consists of 17 residues. Germline V CDR1 and CDR2: SEHNR, FQNEAQ (reference sequence). The CDR3 region is CASSLARGEGTNEKLFF. CDR3 bases: TGTGCCAGCAGCTTAGCGAGGGGTGAGGGGACTAATGAAAAACTGTTTTTT.

This clone was picked up a small number of times. The CDR3 here is CASRDGVSSGNTIYF. In DNA form, the CDR3 reads TGTGCCAGCAGGGACGGGGTCTCCTCTGGAAACACCATATATTTT. The V and J genes are TRBV27 and TRBJ1-3; D unclear. Looked up from germline, CDR1 is MNHEY and CDR2 is SMNVEV (reference sequence). Trimming left V 6 bases short and J 0 bases short, with 12 bases between. The CDR3 extends over 15 amino acids.

The chain uses TRBV7-8 and TRBJ1-6, with TRBD1 matching over 8 bases. CDR1 is SGHVS and CDR2 is FQNEAQ in the germline V gene. The V segment lost 2 bases and the J segment 10 bases; nucleotides outside the gene matches: 10. CDR3 length: 16 amino acids. DNA for the CDR3: TGTGCCAGCAGCTTACGGTTGAGGACAGGGAAGTCACCCCTCCACTTT. Protein sequence: CASSLRLRTGKSPLHF.

The rearrangement links TRBV28 to TRBJ1-4; tentatively, D is TRBD1 (6 bases). Per the germline V gene, CDR1 is MDHEN and CDR2 is SYDVKM. The CDR3 totals 16 residues. V lost 2 bases to trimming and J lost 3 bases, with 13 bases between them. The CDR3 loop is CASSLPRGFANEKLFF. CDR3 bases: TGTGCCAGCAGTTTACCCAGGGGTTTTGCTAATGAAAAACTGTTTTTT. The full variable domain, completed using reference TRBV28 and TRBJ1-4, is DVKVTQSSRYLVKRTGEKVFLECVQDMDHENMFWYRQDPGLGLRLIYFSYDVKMKEKGDIPEGYSVSREKKERFSLILESASTNQTSMYLCASSLPRGFANEKLFFGSGTQLSVL.

This chain links TRBV27 with TRBJ2-1; D not certain. CDR1 and CDR2 (germline): MNHEY, SMNVEV (reference sequence). This CDR3 region has 16 residues. Trimming took off 5 bases at V and 8 bases at J, with 22 bases between the two ends. CDR3 nucleotide sequence: TGTGCCAGCAGTGACCCATCGACACCGCTTAGGGATGAGCAGTTCTTC. The encoded protein is CASSDPSTPLRDEQFF.

This chain connects TRBV7-9 to TRBJ2-3, with 7 positions matching TRBD2. The CDR3 loop spans 17 amino acids. Looked up from germline, CDR1 is SEHNR and CDR2 is FQNEAQ (reference sequence). J gave up 0 bases and V 5 bases, and 11 bases lay outside the gene matches. CDR3 in amino acids: CASSSSASGYSTDTQYF. As DNA, the CDR3 is TGTGCCAGCAGCAGCTCGGCTAGCGGTTATAGCACAGATACGCAGTATTTT.

The chain has TRBV29-1 and TRBJ2-5; D tentatively fits TRBD1 or TRBD2 (5 bases each). Germline-derived CDR1 and CDR2 are SQVTM and ANQGSEA. V dropped 6 bases and J dropped 5 bases, with 16 bases sitting between them. The CDR3 has 13 residues. The CDR3 loop is CSVGPGPGETQYF. DNA for the CDR3: TGCAGCGTGGGGCCGGGTCCGGGGGAGACCCAGTACTTC.

The V gene is TRBV14, the J gene TRBJ2-3; 8 nucleotides align to TRBD2. The V segment lost 4 bases and the J segment 3 bases; nucleotides outside the gene matches: 6. CDR1 SGHDN and CDR2 FVKESK come from the germline V gene. The CDR3 has 15 amino acids. In DNA, the CDR3 is TGTGCCAGCAGCCCCCAGCGGGAGATTACAGATACGCAGTATTTT. Protein: CASSPQREITDTQYF.

The rearrangement uses TRBV14 and TRBJ2-1; 13 bases line up with TRBD2. This CDR3 has 15 residues. Germline CDR1 reads SGHDN; CDR2 reads FVKESK. The J segment lost 9 bases and the V segment lost 4 bases, leaving 6 bases of the junction unmatched. As DNA, the CDR3 is TGTGCCAGCAGCCTTGGACTAGCGGGAGTCGGTGAGCAGTTCTTC. This codes for CASSLGLAGVGEQFF.

This clone has a handful of counts. The chain uses TRBV6-6 and TRBJ2-1; a weak D match, TRBD1 (6 bases). CDR1 and CDR2 from the germline V gene are MNHNY and SVGAGI (reference sequence). Trimming took off 4 bases at V and 2 bases at J, with 9 bases between the two ends. This CDR3 region has 14 residues. CDR3 in amino acids: CASSSGTPYNEQFF. The CDR3 region has the DNA TGTGCCAGCAGTTCCGGGACACCCTACAATGAGCAGTTCTTC.

This clone has just a few counts. The J gene is TRBJ1-5, the V gene TRBV6-1, with 8 bases identical to TRBD1. Germline V gives CDR1 MNHNS, CDR2 SASEGT. Trimming removed 4 bases from V and 4 bases from J; junction bases left unmatched: 3. This CDR3 spans 14 amino acids. DNA of the CDR3: TGTGCCAGCAGTGGGACAGGGTTAAATCAGCCCCAGCATTTT. Translation: CASSGTGLNQPQHF.

V gene TRBV27 combines with J gene TRBJ1-2; no reliable D call. The CDR3 extends over 12 amino acids. The germline V gene has CDR1 MNHEY and CDR2 SMNVEV (reference sequence). V shed 7 bases and J shed 6 bases, with 12 bases lying between them. In DNA form, the CDR3 reads TGTGCCAGCACAGGCGCCGGGGATGGCTACACCTTC. As protein: CASTGAGDGYTF.

The CDR3 reads CASSTTGGDGQPQHF. The CDR3 coding sequence is TGTGCCAGCAGCACGACAGGGGGCGATGGTCAGCCCCAGCATTTT. The chain couples TRBV7-3 to TRBJ1-5; 10 bases fit TRBD1. Germline V lookup: CDR1 SGHTA, CDR2 FQGTGA. This CDR3 is 15 amino acids long. V was pared by 5 bases and J by 6 bases, with 7 bases of the junction left unmatched.

This clone came up a few times. V is TRBV27 and J is TRBJ2-2; 11 bases agree with TRBD2. Germline trimming cut 5 bases from V and 8 bases from J; bases unmatched to any gene: 10. Germline values: CDR1 MNHEY, CDR2 SMNVEV (reference sequence). This CDR3 spans 16 amino acids. The CDR3 DNA is TGTGCCAGCAGTGGTCCGGGACTAGCGGAGGGGGGGGAGCTGTTTTTT. As protein: CASSGPGLAEGGELFF.

The CDR3 DNA sequence: TGTGCCAGCAACATACCGGGAGAGACCCAGTACTTC. It yields the protein CASNIPGETQYF. The V and J genes are TRBV5-4 and TRBJ2-5; D ambiguous. This CDR3 is built from 12 residues. Germline lookup yields CDR1 SGHNT and CDR2 YYREEE (reference sequence). V lost 6 bases, J lost 4 bases, and 10 bases lay in between.

V is TRBV28 and J is TRBJ2-4, with D perhaps matching TRBD2 (6 bases). This CDR3 region has 15 residues. The V gene's germline CDR1 is MDHEN and CDR2 SYDVKM. V was cut by 5 bases and J by 7 bases, with 18 bases left in between. In nucleotides, the CDR3 is TGTGCCAGCAGTCCAACCCTCTTGGGGAGGAACATTCAGTACTTC. Its translation: CASSPTLLGRNIQYF.